This entry is about one T cell receptor (beta chain). Antigen unknown. V lost 5 bases and J 1 base, leaving 11 bases between the germline ends. The germline V gene has CDR1 SEHNR and CDR2 FQNEAQ (reference sequence). The CDR3 extends over 14 amino acids. This entry comes from a study of cytomegalovirus exposure and HLA in healthy donors. Study-wide results and limits: Fewer N-insertions than the roughly 670-donor mean were reportedly shown by an Asian-associated ancestry cluster in a later analysis.

The PCR made use of 60 Vbeta and 13 Jbeta primers. Assay: immunoSEQ multiplex PCR; the TCRdb copy retains only in-frame clones and omits some. The sample includes about 160,000 clones, over 80% of them seen just once. This chain links TRBV7-9 with TRBJ1-1; D not resolved. This sequence was found in a girl aged 5 to 17 in good health and CMV-seropositive. The sequencing input was PBMCs. The CDR3 DNA reads TGTGCCAGCAGCGGCACAGCTAAGAACACTGAAGCTTTCTTT. Protein sequence: CASSGTAKNTEAFF.